Listed here are 2 T cell receptor beta chains from one sample, sequenced in a study of T-cell reconstitution after alpha-beta-depleted transplantation in children. Molecular barcoding with unique molecular identifiers was used for the TCRbeta library. TCRdb re-called the PCR reads with MiXCR, one entry per CDR3 protein. The table includes about 360,000 distinct CDR3 sequences, 13% detected once. Specimen: PBMCs, collected from the stem cell graft. These receptors all stem from a human donor who donated a stem cell graft to a child with Fanconi anemia.

A few counts support this clonotype. The chain recombines TRBV5-1 with TRBJ2-1; 7 bases align to TRBD1. CDR1 and CDR2 (germline): SGHRS, YFSETQ. With V trimmed by 0 bases and J by 6 bases, 6 bases remained unmatched. This CDR3 contains 15 residues. In DNA, the CDR3 is TGCGCCAGCAGCTTGGAACAGGGGCGAAGCAATGAGCAGTTCTTC. Amino acid sequence: CASSLEQGRSNEQFF.

J is TRBJ1-1 and V is TRBV6-1; D gene uncertain. V was pared by 6 bases and J by 0 bases, with 17 bases between. Germline CDR1 and CDR2: MNHNS and SASEGT. The CDR3 loop spans 16 amino acids. CDR3 amino acids: CASRPTAWEMNTEAFF. CDR3 DNA sequence: TGTGCCAGCAGACCCACGGCGTGGGAAATGAACACTGAAGCTTTCTTT.